The entry that follows covers one T cell receptor (beta chain) sequence. What it binds is not known. It was patients with CD8+CD57+ cell expansion by flow cytometry who were chosen for sequencing. CDR1 and CDR2 from the germline V gene are MGHRA and YSYEKL. The CDR3 extends over 13 amino acids. V lost 5 bases to trimming and J lost 2 bases; unmatched junction nucleotides: 2. Investigators profiled TCR beta VDJ and CDR3 from genomic DNA template. MiXCR was run by TCRdb on the reads, yielding one entry per CDR3 protein. Of more than 150,000 distinct CDR3 sequences detected, less than 60% appear once; the ten largest clones hold under 2%. The data were taken from a study of CD8+CD57+ T cells in acquired aplastic anemia. About the research overall: Sorted CD4+ plus CD8+ cells gave DNA averaging approximately 3.2 ug. General study results and limits: Patients and controls were found to share 25 to 30 CD8+ CDR3 sequences.

The source material was sorted CD4+, CD8+, or CD8+CD57+ T cells (not recorded which) from PBMCs. The V gene is TRBV4-1, the J gene TRBJ1-1, with 7 bases fitting TRBD1. This TCR was recovered from a human donor with aplastic anemia. The CDR3 region is CASSGTDNTEAFF. CDR3 bases: TGCGCCAGCAGCGGGACAGATAACACTGAAGCTTTCTTT.